The 5 T cell receptor beta chains below come from one sample, sequenced in a study of T cell responses to AZD1222 COVID-19 vaccine. TCRdb's copy holds only in-frame clones and misses some; the assay was immunoSEQ multiplex PCR. The sample yields about 160,000 clones, approximately 94% seen once. Here the sequenced sample was peripheral blood, taken 28 days after the second AZD1222 dose. The receptors were sampled from an adult who received the AZD1222 COVID-19 vaccine.

V and J are TRBV4-1 and TRBJ1-1, with D unresolved. This CDR3 has 14 amino acids. Per the germline V gene, CDR1 is MGHRA and CDR2 is YSYEKL. Between the trimmed V and J ends, which lost 0 bases and 4 bases, there was a span of 9 bases. The CDR3 nucleotides are TGCGCCAGCAGCCAAGATCGGGCTAGCACTGAAGCTTTCTTT. Protein sequence: CASSQDRASTEAFF.

The V call is TRBV20-1, the J call TRBJ2-6, with D unclear. Germline CDR1 and CDR2: DFQATT and SNEGSKA (reference sequence). V lost 6 bases and J lost 2, with 2 bases in between. This CDR3 has 11 amino acids. In DNA, the CDR3 is TGCAGTGCCACTGGGGCCAACGTCCTGACTTTC. Protein: CSATGANVLTF.

This clone was recorded once. This chain links TRBV19 with TRBJ2-2; TRBD2 is a possible D gene (6 bases). V lost 3 bases and J lost 5, with 13 bases in between. This CDR3 is 15 amino acids long. CDR1 and CDR2 from the germline V gene are LNHDA and SQIVND (reference sequence). The CDR3 spells CASSIGGTQTGELFF. CDR3 nucleotide sequence: TGTGCCAGTAGTATCGGGGGAACACAAACCGGGGAGCTGTTTTTT.

The chain combines TRBV2 with TRBJ1-2; D not certain. The CDR3 has 12 residues. Trimming pared 10 bases from V and 8 bases from J, leaving 17 bases between. Germline V CDR1 and CDR2: SNHLY, FYNNEI. CDR3: CAIEVKEYGYTF. For the CDR3, the DNA is TGTGCCATCGAAGTTAAGGAATACGGCTACACCTTC.

The chain joins TRBV5-1 to TRBJ2-7; TRBD2 is a possible D gene (6 bases). Trimming removed 2 bases from V and 4 bases from J, with 16 bases in between. Looked up from germline, CDR1 is SGHRS and CDR2 is YFSETQ. CDR3 length: 15 amino acids. The CDR3 DNA reads TGCGCCAGCAGCTTAGGGACTCCCTCCTTATACGAGCAGTACTTC. This gives the protein CASSLGTPSLYEQYF.